The 4 T cell receptor beta chains presented below share a single source sample, sequenced in a study of blood T cell repertoires in COVID-19. Repertoires were generated with immunoSEQ multiplex PCR, while TCRdb's copy carries only in-frame clones and drops some. This sample has 200,000 to 250,000 clones; approximately 80% occur once, and the top ten carry 1.8%. The specimen sequenced was PBMCs or T cells enriched from blood (not recorded which). The receptors were gathered from a man in his fifties or sixties who had recovered from COVID-19.

V usage is TRBV5-1 and J usage is TRBJ2-5, with TRBD1 matching 9 bases. The CDR3 is 13 residues long. V lost 7 bases and J lost 4; bases outside the gene matches: 5. Germline values: CDR1 SGHRS, CDR2 YFSETQ. CDR3 protein: CASSTGGRETQYF. For the CDR3, the DNA is TGCGCCAGCTCTACAGGGGGCAGAGAGACCCAGTACTTC.

This chain joins TRBV5-4 and TRBJ2-3; 14 bases line up with TRBD2. The CDR3 consists of 16 residues. V was pared by 0 bases and J by 5 bases, with 2 bases of the junction left unmatched. Germline V gene lookup returns CDR1 SGHNT and CDR2 YYREEE (reference sequence). CDR3 in amino acids: CASSLETSGGGDTQYF. The CDR3 DNA reads TGTGCCAGCAGCTTGGAGACTAGCGGGGGGGGAGATACGCAGTATTTT. The full variable domain, its missing parts supplied by reference TRBV5-4 and TRBJ2-3, is ETGVTQSPTHLIKTRGQQVTLRCSSQSGHNTVSWYQQALGQGPQFIFQYYREEENGRGNFPPRFSGLQFPNYSSELNVNALELDDSALYLCASSLETSGGGDTQYFGPGTRLTVL.

This chain links TRBV9 with TRBJ1-2, with D maybe TRBD1 (6 bases). This CDR3 spans 16 amino acids. Trimming pared 0 bases from V and 0 bases from J, leaving 12 bases between. The germline V gene encodes CDR1 SGDLS and CDR2 YYNGEE. This CDR3 reads CASSVALQGSNYGYTF. The CDR3 nucleotides are TGTGCCAGCAGCGTAGCCTTACAGGGATCTAACTATGGCTACACCTTC.

The rearrangement uses TRBV6-2 or TRBV6-3 and TRBJ1-1; D is perhaps TRBD1 (6 bases). This CDR3 is 16 amino acids long. Deletions cut 2 bases from V and 3 bases from J, with 16 bases between. The germline V gene has CDR1 MNHEY and CDR2 SVGEGT. CDR3 nucleotides: TGTGCCAGCAGTTACACGACAGGTTCCTATCACACTGAAGCTTTCTTT. It encodes CASSYTTGSYHTEAFF.